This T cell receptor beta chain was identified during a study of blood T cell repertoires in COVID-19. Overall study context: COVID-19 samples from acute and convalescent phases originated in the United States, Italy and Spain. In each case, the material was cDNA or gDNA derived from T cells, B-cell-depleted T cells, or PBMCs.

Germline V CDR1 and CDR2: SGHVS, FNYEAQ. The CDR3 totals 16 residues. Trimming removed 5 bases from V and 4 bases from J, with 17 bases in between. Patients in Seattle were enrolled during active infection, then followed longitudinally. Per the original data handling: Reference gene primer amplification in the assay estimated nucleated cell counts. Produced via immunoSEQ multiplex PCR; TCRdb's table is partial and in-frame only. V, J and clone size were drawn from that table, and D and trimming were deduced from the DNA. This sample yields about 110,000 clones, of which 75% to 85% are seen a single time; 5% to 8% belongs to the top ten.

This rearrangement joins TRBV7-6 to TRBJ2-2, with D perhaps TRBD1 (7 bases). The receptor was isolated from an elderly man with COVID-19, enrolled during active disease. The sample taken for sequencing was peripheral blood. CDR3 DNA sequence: TGTGCCAGCAGCAAGGCGACAGGGCGGGGCACCGGGGAGCTGTTTTTT. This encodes CASSKATGRGTGELFF.